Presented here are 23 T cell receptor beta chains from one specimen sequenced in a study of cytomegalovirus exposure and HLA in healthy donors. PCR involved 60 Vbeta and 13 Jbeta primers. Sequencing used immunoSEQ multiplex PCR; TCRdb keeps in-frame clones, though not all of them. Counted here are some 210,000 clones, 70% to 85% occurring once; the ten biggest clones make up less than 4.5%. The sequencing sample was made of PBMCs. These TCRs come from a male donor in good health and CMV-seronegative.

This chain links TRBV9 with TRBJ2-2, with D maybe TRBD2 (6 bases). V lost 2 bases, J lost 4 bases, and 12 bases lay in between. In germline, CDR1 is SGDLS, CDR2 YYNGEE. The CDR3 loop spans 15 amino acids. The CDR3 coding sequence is TGTGCCAGCAGCGTTGGGCAGGGAGGCACCGGGGAGCTGTTTTTT. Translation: CASSVGQGGTGELFF.

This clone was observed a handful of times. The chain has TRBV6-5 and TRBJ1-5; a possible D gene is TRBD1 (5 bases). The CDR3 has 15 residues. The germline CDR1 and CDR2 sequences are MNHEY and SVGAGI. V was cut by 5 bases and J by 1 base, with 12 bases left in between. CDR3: CASSPSGDSNQPQHF. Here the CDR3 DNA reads TGTGCCAGCAGTCCATCGGGGGACAGCAATCAGCCCCAGCATTTT.

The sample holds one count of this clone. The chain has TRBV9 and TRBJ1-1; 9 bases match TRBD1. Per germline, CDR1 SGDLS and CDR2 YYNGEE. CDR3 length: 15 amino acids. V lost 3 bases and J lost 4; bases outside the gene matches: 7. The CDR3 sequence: CASSAIQGAGTEAFF. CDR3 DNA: TGTGCCAGCAGCGCGATACAGGGGGCGGGCACTGAAGCTTTCTTT.

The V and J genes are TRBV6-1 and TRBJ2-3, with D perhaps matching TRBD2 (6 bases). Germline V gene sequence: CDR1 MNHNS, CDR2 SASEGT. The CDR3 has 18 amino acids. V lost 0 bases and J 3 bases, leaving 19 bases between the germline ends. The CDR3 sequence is CASSEARGRMVGTDTQYF. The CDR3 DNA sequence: TGTGCCAGCAGTGAAGCGCGGGGTCGAATGGTAGGGACAGATACGCAGTATTTT.

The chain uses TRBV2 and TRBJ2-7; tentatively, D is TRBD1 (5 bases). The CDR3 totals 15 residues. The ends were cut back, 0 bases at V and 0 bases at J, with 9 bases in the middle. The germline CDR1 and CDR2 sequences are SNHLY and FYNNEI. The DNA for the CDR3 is TGTGCCAGCAGTGAAGCCAGGGTGGTCTCCTACGAGCAGTACTTC. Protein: CASSEARVVSYEQYF.

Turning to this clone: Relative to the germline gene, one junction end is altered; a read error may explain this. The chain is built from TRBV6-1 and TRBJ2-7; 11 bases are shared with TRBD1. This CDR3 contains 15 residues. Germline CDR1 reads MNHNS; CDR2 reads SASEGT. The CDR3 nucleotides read TGTGCCAGCACTGAAGCGGGACAGGGGGTTTACGAGCAGTACTTC. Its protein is CASTEAGQGVYEQYF.

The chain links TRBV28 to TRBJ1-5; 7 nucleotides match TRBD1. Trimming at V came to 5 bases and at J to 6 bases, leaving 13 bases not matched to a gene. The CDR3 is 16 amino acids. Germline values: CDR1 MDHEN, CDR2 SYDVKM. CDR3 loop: CASSPPEGAVGQPQHF. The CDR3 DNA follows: TGTGCCAGCAGTCCCCCTGAGGGGGCCGTAGGTCAGCCCCAGCATTTT.

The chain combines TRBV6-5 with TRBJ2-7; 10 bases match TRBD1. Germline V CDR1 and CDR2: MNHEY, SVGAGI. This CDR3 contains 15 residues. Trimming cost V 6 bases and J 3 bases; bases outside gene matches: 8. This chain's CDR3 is CASSETGTGVYEQYF. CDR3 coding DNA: TGTGCCAGCAGCGAAACCGGGACAGGGGTCTACGAGCAGTACTTC.

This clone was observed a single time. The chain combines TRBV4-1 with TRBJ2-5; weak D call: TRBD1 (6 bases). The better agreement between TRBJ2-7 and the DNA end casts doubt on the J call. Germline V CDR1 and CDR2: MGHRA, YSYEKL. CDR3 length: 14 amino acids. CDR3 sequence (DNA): TGCGCCAGCAGCCTCATGACCGCAGGGGACGAGCAGTACTTC. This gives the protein CASSLMTAGDEQYF.

CDR3 coding DNA: TGTGCCAGCAGAGGGCGAGGGGGGGCAGGAACCGGGGAGCTGTTTTTT. The encoded protein is CASRGRGGAGTGELFF. V usage is TRBV9 and J usage is TRBJ2-2; maybe TRBD2 (7 bases). Trimming removed 5 bases from V and 5 bases from J, with 19 bases in between. There are 16 residues in the CDR3. Germline CDR1 and CDR2: SGDLS and YYNGEE.

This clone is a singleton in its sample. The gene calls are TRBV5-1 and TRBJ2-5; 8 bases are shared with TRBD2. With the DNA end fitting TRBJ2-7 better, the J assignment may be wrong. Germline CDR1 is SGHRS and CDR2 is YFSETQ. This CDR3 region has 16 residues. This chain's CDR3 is CASSPGGGTPTYEQYF. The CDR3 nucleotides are TGCGCCAGCAGCCCCGGCGGGGGGACACCTACCTACGAGCAGTACTTC.

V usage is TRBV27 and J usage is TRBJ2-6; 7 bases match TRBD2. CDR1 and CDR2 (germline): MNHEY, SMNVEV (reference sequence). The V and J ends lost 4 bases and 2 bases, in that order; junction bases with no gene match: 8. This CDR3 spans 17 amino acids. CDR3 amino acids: CASSSPLAGAGANVLTF. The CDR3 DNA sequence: TGTGCCAGCAGTTCCCCACTTGCGGGAGCTGGGGCCAACGTCCTGACTTTC. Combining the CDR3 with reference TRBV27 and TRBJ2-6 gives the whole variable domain EAQVTQNPRYLITVTGKKLTVTCSQNMNHEYMSWYRQDPGLGLRQIYYSMNVEVTDKGDVPEGYKVSRKEKRNFPLILESPSPNQTSLYFCASSSPLAGAGANVLTFGAGSRLTVL.

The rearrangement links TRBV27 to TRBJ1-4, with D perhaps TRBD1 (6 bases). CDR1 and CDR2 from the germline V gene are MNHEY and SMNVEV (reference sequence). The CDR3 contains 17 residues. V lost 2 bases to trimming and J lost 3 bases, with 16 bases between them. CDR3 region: CASSLVIGGLANEKLFF. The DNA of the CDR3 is TGTGCCAGCAGTTTAGTTATCGGGGGGCTGGCTAATGAAAAACTGTTTTTT. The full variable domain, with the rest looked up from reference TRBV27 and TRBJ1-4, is EAQVTQNPRYLITVTGKKLTVTCSQNMNHEYMSWYRQDPGLGLRQIYYSMNVEVTDKGDVPEGYKVSRKEKRNFPLILESPSPNQTSLYFCASSLVIGGLANEKLFFGSGTQLSVL.

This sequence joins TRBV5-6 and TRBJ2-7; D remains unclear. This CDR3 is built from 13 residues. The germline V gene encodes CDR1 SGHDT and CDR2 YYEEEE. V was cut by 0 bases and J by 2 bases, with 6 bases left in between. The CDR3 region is CASSLVSAYEQYF. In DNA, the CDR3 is TGTGCCAGCAGCTTGGTAAGCGCCTACGAGCAGTACTTC.

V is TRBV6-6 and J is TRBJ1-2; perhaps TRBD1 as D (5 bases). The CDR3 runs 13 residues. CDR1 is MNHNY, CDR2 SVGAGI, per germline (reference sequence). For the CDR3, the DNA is TGTGCATCACGCGTGGACAACCCCTATGGCTACACCTTC. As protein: CASRVDNPYGYTF.

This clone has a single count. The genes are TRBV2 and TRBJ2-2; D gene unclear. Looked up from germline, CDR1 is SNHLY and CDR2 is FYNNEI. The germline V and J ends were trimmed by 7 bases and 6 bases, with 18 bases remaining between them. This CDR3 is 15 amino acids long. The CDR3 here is CASKLPRVGAGELFF. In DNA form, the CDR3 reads TGTGCCAGCAAGCTCCCTCGCGTTGGTGCCGGGGAGCTGTTTTTT. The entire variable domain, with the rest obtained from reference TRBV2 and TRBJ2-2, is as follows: EPEVTQTPSHQVTQMGQEVILRCVPISNHLYFYWYRQILGQKVEFLVSFYNNEISEKSEIFDDQFSVERPDGSNFTLKIRSTKLEDSAMYFCASKLPRVGAGELFFGEGSRLTVL.

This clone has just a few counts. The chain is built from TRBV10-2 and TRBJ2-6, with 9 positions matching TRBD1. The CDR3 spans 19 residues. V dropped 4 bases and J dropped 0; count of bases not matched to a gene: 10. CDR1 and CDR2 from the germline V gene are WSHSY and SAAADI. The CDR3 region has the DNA TGCGCCAGCAGTGTGCCGGGACAGGGAGCTTTCTCTGGGGCCAACGTCCTGACTTTC. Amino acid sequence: CASSVPGQGAFSGANVLTF.

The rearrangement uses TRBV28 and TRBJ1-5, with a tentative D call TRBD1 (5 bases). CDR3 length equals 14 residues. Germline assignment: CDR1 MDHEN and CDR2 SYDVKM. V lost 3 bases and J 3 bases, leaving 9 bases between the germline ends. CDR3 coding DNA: TGTGCCAGCAGTTTGGCGGGGGACAATCAGCCCCAGCATTTT. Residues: CASSLAGDNQPQHF.

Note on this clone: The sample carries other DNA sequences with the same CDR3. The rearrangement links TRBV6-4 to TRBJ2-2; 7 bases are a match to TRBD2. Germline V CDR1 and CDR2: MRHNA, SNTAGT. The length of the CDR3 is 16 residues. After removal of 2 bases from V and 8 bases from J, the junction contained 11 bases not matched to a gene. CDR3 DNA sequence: TGTGCCAGCAGTGACAGCCGGGCGGGGGTCACTGGGGAGCTGTTTTTT. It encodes CASSDSRAGVTGELFF.

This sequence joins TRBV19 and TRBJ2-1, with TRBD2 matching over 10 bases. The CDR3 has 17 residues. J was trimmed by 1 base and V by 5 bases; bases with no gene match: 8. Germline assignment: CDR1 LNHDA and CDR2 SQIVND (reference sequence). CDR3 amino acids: CASSLLASGSSYNEQFF. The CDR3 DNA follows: TGTGCCAGTAGTCTCCTAGCTAGCGGGAGTTCCTACAATGAGCAGTTCTTC.

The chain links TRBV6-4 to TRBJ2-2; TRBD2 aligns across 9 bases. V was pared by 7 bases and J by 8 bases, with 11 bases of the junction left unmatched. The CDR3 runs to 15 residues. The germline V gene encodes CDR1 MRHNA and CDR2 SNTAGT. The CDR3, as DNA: TGTGCCAGCACTAATATAGCGGGAGCAGGAGGGGAGCTGTTTTTT. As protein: CASTNIAGAGGELFF.

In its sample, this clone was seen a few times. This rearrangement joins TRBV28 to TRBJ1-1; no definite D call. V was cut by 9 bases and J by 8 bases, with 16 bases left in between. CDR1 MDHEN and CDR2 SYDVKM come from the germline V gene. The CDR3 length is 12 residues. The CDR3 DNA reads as TGTGCCAGTCCTAACCCCTCCCGGGAAGCTTTCTTT. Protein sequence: CASPNPSREAFF. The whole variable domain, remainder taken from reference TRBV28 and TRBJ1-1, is DVKVTQSSRYLVKRTGEKVFLECVQDMDHENMFWYRQDPGLGLRLIYFSYDVKMKEKGDIPEGYSVSREKKERFSLILESASTNQTSMYLCASPNPSREAFFGQGTRLTVV.

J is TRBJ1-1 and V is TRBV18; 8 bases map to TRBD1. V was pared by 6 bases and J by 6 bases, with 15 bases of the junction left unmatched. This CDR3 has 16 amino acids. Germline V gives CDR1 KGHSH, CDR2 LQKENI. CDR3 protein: CASSLNLRTGQSEAFF. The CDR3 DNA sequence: TGTGCCAGCTCCCTAAACCTTCGGACAGGGCAATCTGAAGCTTTCTTT. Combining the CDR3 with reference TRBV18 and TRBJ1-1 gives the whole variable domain NAGVMQNPRHLVRRRGQEARLRCSPMKGHSHVYWYRQLPEEGLKFMVYLQKENIIDESGMPKERFSAEFPKEGPSILRIQQVVRGDSAAYFCASSLNLRTGQSEAFFGQGTRLTVV.